This T cell receptor (beta chain) was found in a study of CD8 T cells in ankylosing spondylitis. MiXCR, applied by TCRdb to the 5' RACE reads, yields one record per CDR3 protein. The table shows roughly 180,000 distinct CDR3 sequences, with roughly 10% occurring only once. This clonotype was recorded a few times. This receptor was obtained from a female donor with ankylosing spondylitis or in good health (not recorded which). The sequencing input was blood, either unsorted or a sorted T cell fraction (not recorded which).

The DNA of the CDR3 is TGTGCCAGCAGCGCAGGGGTATACTACAATGAGCAGTTCTTC. Amino acid sequence: CASSAGVYYNEQFF. J is TRBJ2-1 and V is TRBV5-6; maybe TRBD1 (6 bases). The CDR3 sequence is 14 residues long. The germline V and J ends were trimmed by 4 bases and 3 bases, with 11 bases remaining between them. From germline, CDR1 is SGHDT and CDR2 YYEEEE.